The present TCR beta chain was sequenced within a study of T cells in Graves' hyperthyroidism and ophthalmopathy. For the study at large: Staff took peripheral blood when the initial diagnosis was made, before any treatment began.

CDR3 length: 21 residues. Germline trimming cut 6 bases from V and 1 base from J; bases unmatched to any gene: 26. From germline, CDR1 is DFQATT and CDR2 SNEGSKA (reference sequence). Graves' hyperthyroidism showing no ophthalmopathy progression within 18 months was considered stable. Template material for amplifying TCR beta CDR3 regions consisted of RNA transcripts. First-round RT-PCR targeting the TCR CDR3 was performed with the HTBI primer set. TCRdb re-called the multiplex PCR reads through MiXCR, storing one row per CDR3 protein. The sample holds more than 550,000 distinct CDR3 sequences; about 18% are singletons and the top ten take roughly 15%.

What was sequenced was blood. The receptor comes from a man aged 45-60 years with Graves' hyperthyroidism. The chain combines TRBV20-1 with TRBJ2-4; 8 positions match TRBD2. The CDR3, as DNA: TGCAGTGCGTATCTAGAGGCGGATCGAGCGGGAGATAGTATGGCCAAAAACATTCAGTACTTC. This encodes CSAYLEADRAGDSMAKNIQYF.